One T cell receptor (beta chain) is described in this entry. Sequencing used immunoSEQ multiplex PCR; TCRdb keeps in-frame clones, though not all of them. The sample holds tens of thousands of clones, approximately 92% seen once. The CDR3 runs 15 residues. With 4 bases clipped from V and 3 bases from J, the junction kept 7 bases outside the gene matches. Germline assignment: CDR1 GTSNPN and CDR2 SVGIG (reference sequence). These data come from a study of T cell changes during pregnancy in multiple sclerosis. This clonotype originated in a female donor with multiple sclerosis, enrolled in a pregnancy study. The chain recombines TRBV30 with TRBJ2-1; 9 bases are a match to TRBD2. The material was peripheral blood, obtained after pregnancy. In DNA form, the CDR3 reads TGTGCCTGGAAGAGCGGGAGGAAAGGCTACAATGAGCAGTTCTTC. Translation gives CAWKSGRKGYNEQFF.